This entry concerns a single T cell receptor beta chain. The antigen remains unidentified. With 4 bases clipped from V and 2 bases from J, the junction kept 6 bases outside the gene matches. The germline V gene encodes CDR1 SGHRS and CDR2 YFSETQ. The CDR3 extends over 16 amino acids. This sample was included in a study of Ad26.COV2.S vaccination and SARS-CoV-2 variants. Study as a whole: Into the muscle, Ad26.COV2.S was dosed once or twice, 56 days apart.

Sequencing was performed with immunoSEQ multiplex PCR; in TCRdb, only in-frame clones are kept and a portion is missing. This sample has 300,000 to 400,000 clones; around 86% occur once, and the top ten carry around 3.6%. Indicated treatment: roughly 18 received Ad26.COV2.S at low or high dose, single or two shots; 5 received placebo; per-sample allocation not given. Vaccine and placebo recipients were sampled on day 63 after the first injection. This vaccine is an Ad26 vector that expresses the Wuhan-strain SARS-CoV-2 spike. Study-level points and caveats: Placebo recipients and vaccine recipients were similar in non-spike TCR breadth. Vaccine recipients showed a spike-specific TCR breadth that was higher than in placebo recipients.

This clonotype originated in a person between 18 and 65 years old who received the Ad26.COV2.S COVID-19 vaccine or a placebo. This chain links TRBV5-1 with TRBJ2-1; 10 bases are a match to TRBD2. The sample was peripheral blood, taken in a trial of Ad26.COV2.S vaccine versus placebo. CDR3 bases: TGCGCCAGCAGCGTTATAGCGGGGGGAACCTACAATGAGCAGTTCTTC. This gives the protein CASSVIAGGTYNEQFF.